This T cell receptor (beta chain) emerged from a study of T cell responses to AZD1222 COVID-19 vaccine. The wider study: Pooled samples include second doses given at about 4 or 12 weeks. Notes on the study in general: The study sampled repertoires only after the peak T cell response.

V shed 0 bases and J shed 7 bases, with 6 bases lying between them. The germline V gene encodes CDR1 MNHNS and CDR2 SASEGT. This CDR3 is built from 12 residues. Libraries were prepared by immunoSEQ multiplex PCR; TCRdb keeps only in-frame clonotypes and omits some of them. The table lists some 160,000 clones, roughly 92% of them singletons. With regard to this clone: Its antigen is not known.

V and J are TRBV6-1 and TRBJ1-1; possibly TRBD1 for D (5 bases). The specimen comprised peripheral blood, sampled on day 0 of AZD1222 vaccination. This clonotype was sampled from an adult in good health. The CDR3, as DNA: TGTGCCAGCAGTGAAGCGGGGGGTGAAGCTTTCTTT. This gives the protein CASSEAGGEAFF.